These 8 T cell receptor beta chains share one sample of origin, sequenced in a study of immune heterogeneity within non-small cell lung tumors (dated by TCRdb to 2017 to 2018). For the TCR template, genomic DNA was extracted from bulk tumor tissue, and roughly 600 ng of gDNA was amplified for each sample. During surgery, several biopsies were collected from each primary tumor and placed as far from one another as possible within the tumor mass. The study cohort was described as untreated, and the patients were newly diagnosed NSCLC cases having curative surgery. Data came from a HiSeq X Ten. The TCR beta CDR3 region was amplified with a multiplex PCR system, in which a first round of roughly 10 cycles was run using 32 V-gene forward and 13 J-gene reverse primers. The public reads were quality trimmed at Q25 with fastp and then assembled into clones with MiXCR by TCRdb, keeping productive beta chains. Every CDR3 protein is listed once, alongside the most common genes and DNA of its rows. In this sample the table shows 9,500 to 12,000 distinct CDR3 sequences, under 25% of which occur a single time. Jointly, the top ten make up 3% to 4% of the sample.

Sequencing was done on a sample of lung tumor tissue. These receptors all stem from a man in his 60s with non-small cell lung cancer.

J is TRBJ2-2 and V is TRBV7-3; 7 bases agree with TRBD1. Germline V gene lookup returns CDR1 SGHTA and CDR2 FQGTGA. Trimming took 5 bases from V and 5 from J; bases not matched to a gene: 11. This CDR3 is 16 amino acids long. As DNA, the CDR3 is TGTGCCAGCAGCCCTGGCTGGGACAGAGTTACCGGGGAGCTGTTTTTT. Its translation: CASSPGWDRVTGELFF. Combining the CDR3 with reference TRBV7-3 and TRBJ2-2 gives the whole variable domain GAGVSQTPSNKVTEKGKYVELRCDPISGHTALYWYRQSLGQGPEFLIYFQGTGAADDSGLPNDRFFAVRPEGSVSTLKIQRTERGDSAVYLCASSPGWDRVTGELFFGEGSRLTVL.

The chain is built from TRBV5-5 and TRBJ1-6, with D unclear. The V gene lost 5 bases and the J gene lost 7 bases, with 19 bases spanning the gap. Germline-derived CDR1 and CDR2 are SGHKS and YYEKEE (reference sequence). The CDR3 is 16 amino acids. The CDR3 sequence is CASRMDREVWNSPLHF. CDR3 nucleotide sequence: TGTGCCAGCAGGATGGACCGGGAGGTGTGGAATTCACCCCTCCACTTT.

The chain links TRBV28 to TRBJ1-3, with D possibly being TRBD1 (6 bases). The CDR3 totals 15 residues. The V end lost 3 bases, the J end lost 0 bases, and 9 bases lay between the germline ends. Per germline, CDR1 MDHEN and CDR2 SYDVKM. The CDR3: CASSLAGASGNTIYF. CDR3 nucleotides: TGTGCCAGCAGTTTGGCAGGGGCCTCTGGAAACACCATATATTTT.

For the CDR3, the DNA is TGCAGTGCTAGGGTAGCGGAAAGTGATGAGCAGTTCTTC. Protein product: CSARVAESDEQFF. The V gene is TRBV20-1, the J gene TRBJ2-1, with a possible D match to TRBD2 (6 bases). Trimming removed 3 bases from V and 8 bases from J, with 14 bases in between. Germline assignment: CDR1 DFQATT and CDR2 SNEGSKA (reference sequence). The CDR3 has 13 residues.

As regards this clonotype: A much larger clone sits a single nucleotide away, making a read error possible. The chain joins TRBV29-1 to TRBJ2-7, with a weak D call TRBD1 (6 bases). CDR3 length: 13 amino acids. The germline V gene encodes CDR1 SQVTM and CDR2 ANQGSEA. V was shortened by 4 bases and J by 2 bases, with 12 bases between the two germline ends. CDR3 DNA: TGCAGCGTTGTTCAGGGGACAACCTACGAGCAGTACTTC. Translated: CSVVQGTTYEQYF.

By share, this clonotype counts as medium-sized. V and J are TRBV12-3 or TRBV12-4 and TRBJ2-3; TRBD2 aligns across 10 bases. This CDR3 comprises 14 residues. J lost 6 bases, V lost 5 bases, and 5 bases had no gene match. In DNA form, the CDR3 reads TGTGCCAGCAGTGACAGCGGGAGGGGTGATACGCAGTATTTT. It is translated as CASSDSGRGDTQYF.

In its sample, this clonotype was seen a few times. The chain joins TRBV3-1 to TRBJ1-2; D is possibly TRBD1 (6 bases). With 6 bases removed from V and 6 bases from J, the gap between germline ends came to 14 bases. Germline V lookup: CDR1 LGHDT, CDR2 YNNKEL (reference sequence). The CDR3 sequence is 13 residues long. The CDR3 DNA is TGTGCCAGCAGGGGAACAGGGAAAAATGGCTACACCTTC. This encodes CASRGTGKNGYTF.

The chain recombines TRBV20-1 with TRBJ2-5; a weak D match, TRBD2 (6 bases). Germline V gene lookup returns CDR1 DFQATT and CDR2 SNEGSKA (reference sequence). V lost 6 bases and J 1 base, leaving 18 bases between the germline ends. This CDR3 comprises 15 residues. CDR3 nucleotide sequence: TGCAGTGCCTTCCTGCTCGGAGGGGTCCAAGAGACCCAGTACTTC. Encoded protein: CSAFLLGGVQETQYF.